A selection of T cell receptor beta chains follows, all from one sample in a study of shared clonotypes between healthy human individuals. Libraries were prepared by immunoSEQ multiplex PCR; TCRdb keeps only in-frame clonotypes and omits some of them. The profile shows hundreds of thousands of clones, about 96% of them singletons. The sequencing input was naive CD8+ T cells sorted from blood. Receptors originate from a woman aged 30 to 39 in good health. Both conserved end residues are part of each CDR3. Each record gives: CDR3 DNA, CDR3 protein, clone size, CDR3 length, V gene, J gene, D gene. A D gene is named only where the DNA matches it firmly. Size values are once, few and many counts, or a class for expanded clones, and some rows have none.

CDR3nt: TGTGCCAGCAGCGCGACTCACTCCTACAATGAGCAGTTCTTC
CDR3aa: CASSATHSYNEQFF
abundance: -
len: 14
v_gene: TRBV27
j_gene: TRBJ2-1
d_gene: -

CDR3nt: TGTGCCAGCAATAATGGAGGGGAGTTCCACGAGCAGTACTTC
CDR3aa: CASNNGGEFHEQYF
abundance: -
len: 14
v_gene: TRBV6-5
j_gene: TRBJ2-7
d_gene: -

CDR3nt: TGTGCCAGCGGCCAGCCCCAGCATTTT
CDR3aa: CASGQPQHF
abundance: -
len: 9
v_gene: TRBV27
j_gene: TRBJ1-5
d_gene: -

CDR3nt: TGTGCCAGCAGTTTCGGCGGAGTGATGATCTACAATGAGCAGTTCTTC
CDR3aa: CASSFGGVMIYNEQFF
abundance: -
len: 16
v_gene: TRBV28
j_gene: TRBJ2-1
d_gene: -

CDR3nt: TGCGCCAGCAGCCAAGAGAAGGACTACGAGCAGTACTTC
CDR3aa: CASSQEKDYEQYF
abundance: once
len: 13
v_gene: TRBV4-1
j_gene: TRBJ2-7
d_gene: -

CDR3nt: TGCAGCGTTGTGGGACATAACTACGAGCAGTACTTC
CDR3aa: CSVVGHNYEQYF
abundance: -
len: 12
v_gene: TRBV29-1
j_gene: TRBJ2-7
d_gene: -

CDR3nt: TGTGCCAGCAGCACTTGGAGGAACACTGAAGCTTTCTTT
CDR3aa: CASSTWRNTEAFF
abundance: -
len: 13
v_gene: TRBV11-3
j_gene: TRBJ1-1
d_gene: -

CDR3nt: TGTGCCAGCAGCCCCGAGGGGGGGGCCGGAGAGACCCAGTACTTC
CDR3aa: CASSPEGGAGETQYF
abundance: -
len: 15
v_gene: TRBV11-2
j_gene: TRBJ2-5
d_gene: -

CDR3nt: TGCGCCAGCAGCCTCGGCAGGGGGCTCTACGAGCAGTACTTC
CDR3aa: CASSLGRGLYEQYF
abundance: -
len: 14
v_gene: TRBV4-1
j_gene: TRBJ2-7
d_gene: TRBD1

CDR3nt: TGTGCCAGCAGTGGGGCTTTCGACACCGGGGAGCTGTTTTTT
CDR3aa: CASSGAFDTGELFF
abundance: -
len: 14
v_gene: TRBV2
j_gene: TRBJ2-2
d_gene: -

CDR3nt: TGTGCCAGCAGGGCGGGACAGGGTTATGAAAAACTGTTTTTT
CDR3aa: CASRAGQGYEKLFF
abundance: -
len: 14
v_gene: TRBV27
j_gene: TRBJ1-4
d_gene: TRBD1

CDR3nt: TGCGCCAGCAGCGGCCGGGTCGATGAAGCTTTCTTT
CDR3aa: CASSGRVDEAFF
abundance: -
len: 12
v_gene: TRBV5-1
j_gene: TRBJ1-1
d_gene: -

CDR3nt: TGTGCCAGTAGTCCCTATGGGGAGGAGCAGTTCTTC
CDR3aa: CASSPYGEEQFF
abundance: -
len: 12
v_gene: TRBV19
j_gene: TRBJ2-1
d_gene: -

CDR3nt: TGCAGCGTTGAATCCAGGGCCAAAGGAAACACCGGGGAGCTGTTTTTT
CDR3aa: CSVESRAKGNTGELFF
abundance: -
len: 16
v_gene: TRBV29-1
j_gene: TRBJ2-2
d_gene: -

CDR3nt: TGCAGCGTTGCCGATCCTGAAGCTTTCTTT
CDR3aa: CSVADPEAFF
abundance: -
len: 10
v_gene: TRBV29-1
j_gene: TRBJ1-1
d_gene: -

CDR3nt: TGTGCCAGCGAGGGACTAGCGGGAAAGCTTGAGCAGTTCTTC
CDR3aa: CASEGLAGKLEQFF
abundance: -
len: 14
v_gene: TRBV2
j_gene: TRBJ2-1
d_gene: TRBD2

CDR3nt: TGTGCCAGCAGCGGGGGGGACAGTGCAACTAATGAAAAACTGTTTTTT
CDR3aa: CASSGGDSATNEKLFF
abundance: -
len: 16
v_gene: TRBV9
j_gene: TRBJ1-4
d_gene: TRBD1